The 32 T cell receptor beta chains in this list originate from one sample, sequenced in a study of blood T cell repertoires in COVID-19. Only in-frame clones appear in the TCRdb table, and some are missing; sequencing was by immunoSEQ multiplex PCR. Counted here are more than 70,000 clones, 75% to 90% occurring once; the ten biggest clones make up around a sixth. The sequencing sample was made of peripheral blood. These receptors all come from an elderly woman with acute or convalescent COVID-19.

The V and J genes are TRBV10-3 and TRBJ2-1, with 7 bases fitting TRBD2. Germline loops: CDR1 ENHRY, CDR2 SYGVKD. V trimming: 3 bases; J trimming: 2 bases; junction bases outside the gene matches: 10. This CDR3 comprises 17 residues. In DNA form, the CDR3 reads TGTGCCATCAGTGACCCGACTAGCCCCCGACCCTACAATGAGCAGTTCTTC. Translated: CAISDPTSPRPYNEQFF.

J is TRBJ2-1 and V is TRBV9; D is possibly TRBD1 (7 bases). Trimming removed 3 bases from V and 5 bases from J, with 15 bases in between. CDR3 length: 15 residues. Germline lookup yields CDR1 SGDLS and CDR2 YYNGEE. Written as DNA, the CDR3 is TGTGCCAGCAGCGCCGGGGGACAGCCTAACAATGAGCAGTTCTTC. Protein: CASSAGGQPNNEQFF.

The V gene is TRBV7-9, the J gene TRBJ1-3; TRBD1 aligns across 11 bases. V gave up 4 bases and J gave up 0 bases; unmatched junction bases: 2. The germline V gene encodes CDR1 SEHNR and CDR2 FQNEAQ (reference sequence). The CDR3 consists of 16 residues. The CDR3 reads CASSSGQGASGNTIYF. CDR3 sequence (DNA): TGTGCCAGCAGCTCTGGACAGGGGGCCTCTGGAAACACCATATATTTT. Full variable domain (rest looked up from reference TRBV7-9 and TRBJ1-3): DTGVSQNPRHKITKRGQNVTFRCDPISEHNRLYWYRQTLGQGPEFLTYFQNEAQLEKSRLLSDRFSAERPKGSFSTLEIQRTEQGDSAMYLCASSSGQGASGNTIYFGEGSWLTVV.

The chain joins TRBV2 to TRBJ2-3, with 8 bases matching TRBD1. Germline V gene sequence: CDR1 SNHLY, CDR2 FYNNEI. The CDR3 loop spans 14 amino acids. Unmatched junction bases numbered 4, after V lost 5 bases and J lost 3 bases. CDR3 bases: TGTGCCAGCAGTAGTGACAGGGGTACAGATACGCAGTATTTT. Translated, it gives CASSSDRGTDTQYF.

V is TRBV5-4 and J is TRBJ2-3; D unresolved. Trimming stripped 2 bases from V and 2 bases from J, with 12 bases between. In germline, CDR1 is SGHNT, CDR2 YYREEE (reference sequence). The CDR3 totals 15 residues. The CDR3 spells CASSFRRALTDTQYF. The CDR3 DNA sequence: TGTGCCAGCAGCTTCCGCCGAGCCCTCACAGATACGCAGTATTTT.

The chain has TRBV6-5 and TRBJ2-3, with D perhaps TRBD2 (5 bases). Germline V gene lookup returns CDR1 MNHEY and CDR2 SVGAGI. Trimming removed 0 bases from V and 2 bases from J, with 12 bases in between. This CDR3 is built from 16 residues. DNA for the CDR3: TGTGCCAGCAGTTACTCGACTCCGGGGTTCACAGATACGCAGTATTTT. This translates into CASSYSTPGFTDTQYF.

This sequence joins TRBV7-2 and TRBJ1-3; no definite D call. V lost 6 bases and J 4 bases, leaving 19 bases between the germline ends. From germline, CDR1 is SGHTA and CDR2 FQGNSA. The CDR3 contains 16 residues. CDR3 residues: CASRPDGGRKGNTIYF. Written as DNA, the CDR3 is TGTGCCAGCAGACCGGACGGCGGGAGGAAGGGAAACACCATATATTTT.

The chain carries TRBV9 and TRBJ2-7, with D maybe TRBD2 (6 bases). The germline V and J ends were trimmed by 0 bases and 3 bases, with 13 bases remaining between them. This CDR3 is built from 15 residues. CDR1 and CDR2 (germline): SGDLS, YYNGEE. CDR3 amino acids: CASSVASGGYYEQYF. The CDR3 region has the DNA TGTGCCAGCAGCGTAGCGTCCGGAGGGTACTACGAGCAGTACTTC.

The chain couples TRBV5-1 to TRBJ1-1; 10 bases align to TRBD1. Germline loops: CDR1 SGHRS, CDR2 YFSETQ. The CDR3 totals 14 residues. Trimming removed 5 bases from V and 7 bases from J; junction bases left unmatched: 8. The CDR3 spells CASSTGTGVFEAFF. In DNA form, the CDR3 reads TGCGCCAGCAGTACCGGGACAGGGGTTTTTGAAGCTTTCTTT. Using reference TRBV5-1 and TRBJ1-1 for the parts outside the CDR3, the full variable domain is KAGVTQTPRYLIKTRGQQVTLSCSPISGHRSVSWYQQTPGQGLQFLFEYFSETQRNKGNFPGRFSGRQFSNSRSEMNVSTLELGDSALYLCASSTGTGVFEAFFGQGTRLTVV.

This chain links TRBV7-6 with TRBJ2-3, with D perhaps TRBD1 (6 bases). V lost 3 bases and J 2 bases, leaving 15 bases between the germline ends. From germline, CDR1 is SGHVS and CDR2 FNYEAQ. This CDR3 is 16 amino acids long. In DNA, the CDR3 is TGTGCCAGCAGCTTTATGCAACAGGGTCCCACAGATACGCAGTATTTT. This encodes CASSFMQQGPTDTQYF.

The J gene is TRBJ2-3, the V gene TRBV24-1; TRBD1 agrees at 9 bases. The CDR3 runs 19 residues. The germline CDR1 and CDR2 sequences are KGHDR and SFDVKD. Germline trimming cut 5 bases from V and 0 bases from J; bases unmatched to any gene: 14. CDR3 sequence: CATSGQPGQGYASTDTQYF. The CDR3, as DNA: TGTGCCACCAGTGGCCAACCGGGACAGGGTTACGCAAGCACAGATACGCAGTATTTT.

The count of this clone is one. V and J are TRBV25-1 and TRBJ2-3; unclear D gene. This CDR3 is 15 amino acids long. Trimming removed 3 bases at V and 0 bases at J, with 10 bases between. Germline V gene data show CDR1 as MGHDK and CDR2 as SYGVNS. The CDR3 coding sequence is TGTGCCAGCAGTGATGCTACTTCTAGCACAGATACGCAGTATTTT. It specifies CASSDATSSTDTQYF. Variable domain in full (rest from reference TRBV25-1 and TRBJ2-3): EADIYQTPRYLVIGTGKKITLECSQTMGHDKMYWYQQDPGMELHLIHYSYGVNSTEKGDLSSESTVSRIRTEHFPLTLESARPSHTSQYLCASSDATSSTDTQYFGPGTRLTVL.

The chain uses TRBV9 and TRBJ2-2, with 10 positions matching TRBD2. Germline CDR1 and CDR2: SGDLS and YYNGEE. The CDR3 has 15 residues. The ends lost 3 bases at V and 7 bases at J; junction bases unmatched: 6. In DNA, the CDR3 is TGTGCCAGCAGCGGAAGCGGGGGGGCCGTCGGGGAGCTGTTTTTT. Its protein product is CASSGSGGAVGELFF.

This clone was counted between two and nine times. The chain has TRBV27 and TRBJ2-3, with a tentative D call TRBD2 (7 bases). The germline V and J ends were trimmed by 4 bases and 0 bases, with 26 bases remaining between them. Germline lookup yields CDR1 MNHEY and CDR2 SMNVEV (reference sequence). CDR3 size: 20 residues. CDR3 loop: CASSSSLGFGGLSSTDTQYF. The CDR3 coding sequence is TGTGCCAGCAGTTCCTCCCTGGGGTTCGGGGGGCTCTCTAGCACAGATACGCAGTATTTT.

Regarding this clone: An end of the junction does not agree with germline; a read error may underlie this. The chain employs TRBV30 and TRBJ1-1, with D possibly being TRBD1 (5 bases). The CDR3 has 12 residues. Germline V gene data show CDR1 as GTSNPN and CDR2 as SVGIG (reference sequence). The CDR3 coding sequence is TGTGCCTGGAGTGTCTTGGGGACTGAAACTTTCTTT. Protein sequence: CAWSVLGTETFF.

This clone has a single count. The gene calls are TRBV24-1 and TRBJ2-6; D is perhaps TRBD1 (6 bases). Per the germline V gene, CDR1 is KGHDR and CDR2 is SFDVKD. The CDR3 runs to 17 residues. Deletions cut 6 bases from V and 1 base from J, with 15 bases between. The CDR3 reads CATSRGRGQSGANVLTF. Here the CDR3 DNA reads TGTGCCACCAGTCGGGGCAGGGGCCAGTCTGGGGCCAACGTCCTGACTTTC.

As regards this clone: Other DNA sequences within the sample encode an identical CDR3. The gene calls are TRBV5-1 and TRBJ2-7; no clear D gene. The CDR3 spans 11 residues. V was clipped by 5 bases and J by 1 base, with 4 bases between them. CDR1 and CDR2 (germline): SGHRS, YFSETQ. CDR3 coding DNA: TGCGCCAGCAGTTCTTCCTACGAGCAGTACTTC. This gives the protein CASSSSYEQYF.

This clone showed up just once. J is TRBJ1-2 and V is TRBV5-4, with D possibly being TRBD1 (5 bases). V lost 2 bases and J 5 bases, leaving 13 bases between the germline ends. Germline V gene lookup returns CDR1 SGHNT and CDR2 YYREEE (reference sequence). The CDR3 is 14 amino acids. The CDR3 loop is CASSLERQSYGYTF. In DNA form, the CDR3 reads TGTGCCAGCAGCTTAGAACGACAGTCATATGGCTACACCTTC.

This sequence joins TRBV3-1 (or the pseudogene TRBV3-2) and TRBJ1-5; D is possibly TRBD1 (5 bases). Germline CDR1 reads LGHDT; CDR2 reads YNNKEL (reference sequence). Deletions cut 2 bases from V and 7 bases from J, with 15 bases between. The CDR3 length is 15 residues. CDR3 region: CASSQRGTGRQPQHF. CDR3 bases: TGTGCCAGCAGCCAAAGGGGCACCGGTCGGCAGCCCCAGCATTTT.

This sequence joins TRBV7-9 and TRBJ1-1, with 7 bases aligning to TRBD1. Trimming took 5 bases from V and 1 from J; bases not matched to a gene: 10. The V gene's germline CDR1 is SEHNR and CDR2 FQNEAQ (reference sequence). This CDR3 is built from 16 residues. The CDR3 region has the DNA TGTGCCAGCAGCCGTACAACAGGGGCGGGGAACACTGAAGCTTTCTTT. Translation: CASSRTTGAGNTEAFF.

The chain links TRBV3-1 (or the pseudogene TRBV3-2) to TRBJ1-4; TRBD1 might be the D (5 bases). Germline-derived CDR1 and CDR2 are LGHDT and YNNKEL (reference sequence). Trimming stripped 2 bases from V and 8 bases from J, with 12 bases between. CDR3 length equals 14 residues. CDR3 residues: CASSQRKEGEKLFF. In nucleotides, the CDR3 is TGTGCCAGCAGCCAAAGGAAGGAGGGGGAAAAACTGTTTTTT.

The chain combines TRBV9 with TRBJ1-1; 7 positions agree with TRBD1. With 2 bases clipped from V and 8 bases from J, the junction kept 9 bases outside the gene matches. The CDR3 is 14 residues long. The germline gives CDR1 SGDLS, CDR2 YYNGEE. This CDR3 is CASSVAPGQLEAFF. CDR3 nucleotides: TGTGCCAGCAGCGTTGCTCCGGGACAGCTAGAAGCTTTCTTT.

This chain joins TRBV7-2 and TRBJ2-2; D gene unclear. The CDR3 has 14 amino acids. CDR1 is SGHTA, CDR2 FQGNSA, per germline. V shed 1 base and J shed 2 bases, with 5 bases lying between them. The CDR3 spells CASSLGLNTGELFF. The CDR3 nucleotides are TGTGCCAGCAGCTTAGGACTTAACACCGGGGAGCTGTTTTTT.

This clone was seen a few times. The V and J genes are TRBV27 and TRBJ2-7; possibly TRBD1 for D (5 bases). The CDR3 is 14 residues long. The V end was cut by 4 bases, the J end by 3 bases, with 13 bases between. CDR1 and CDR2 from the germline V gene are MNHEY and SMNVEV (reference sequence). This CDR3 reads CASSYSGSRYEQYF. CDR3 sequence (DNA): TGTGCCAGCAGTTATTCAGGGTCCCGCTACGAGCAGTACTTC.

This chain links TRBV6-1 with TRBJ1-5, with 7 bases fitting TRBD1. Losses at the gene ends were 3 bases for V and 2 bases for J; bases not matched to a gene: 4. Per the germline V gene, CDR1 is MNHNS and CDR2 is SASEGT. CDR3 length: 15 residues. CDR3 in amino acids: CASSDVRGGNQPQHF. The CDR3 coding sequence is TGTGCCAGCAGTGACGTCAGGGGGGGCAATCAGCCCCAGCATTTT.

V is TRBV2 and J is TRBJ1-5, with unresolved D. Germline loops: CDR1 SNHLY, CDR2 FYNNEI. The CDR3 contains 13 residues. The V end lost 4 bases, the J end lost 3 bases, and 7 bases lay between the germline ends. CDR3 region: CASSAVHNQPQHF. The CDR3 coding sequence is TGTGCCAGCAGTGCAGTCCACAATCAGCCCCAGCATTTT.

This clone was picked up one time. V and J are TRBV3-1 (or the pseudogene TRBV3-2) and TRBJ2-7; the D gene is possibly TRBD1 (5 bases). Trimming took 4 bases from V and 2 from J, leaving 9 bases between them. Germline V gene data show CDR1 as LGHDT and CDR2 as YNNKEL (reference sequence). The CDR3 contains 13 residues. The DNA for the CDR3 is TGTGCCAGCAGCCGCAGGGCAACCTACGAGCAGTACTTC. Its protein product is CASSRRATYEQYF.

The gene calls are TRBV15 and TRBJ1-5; possibly TRBD1 for D (5 bases). Germline V gives CDR1 LNHNV, CDR2 YYDKDF (reference sequence). This CDR3 region has 12 residues. Trimming left V 8 bases short and J 4 bases short, with 9 bases between. This CDR3 reads CATRQPNQPQHF. The CDR3 bases are TGTGCCACCCGACAGCCAAATCAGCCCCAGCATTTT.

The gene calls are TRBV30 and TRBJ2-7; 7 positions agree with TRBD1. The germline gives CDR1 GTSNPN, CDR2 SVGIG (reference sequence). With V trimmed by 5 bases and J by 3 bases, 10 bases remained unmatched. The CDR3 spans 14 residues. The CDR3 protein is CAWGIKGQFYEQYF. The CDR3 DNA follows: TGTGCCTGGGGAATAAAGGGACAGTTCTACGAGCAGTACTTC.

This clone was detected only once. The chain has TRBV19 and TRBJ1-5, with D possibly matching TRBD1 (5 bases). CDR1 and CDR2 from the germline V gene are LNHDA and SQIVND (reference sequence). The germline V and J ends were trimmed by 3 bases and 1 base, with 10 bases remaining between them. This CDR3 region has 15 residues. CDR3 in DNA: TGTGCCAGTAGTATCAGGGCAGGGAGCAATCAGCCCCAGCATTTT. As protein: CASSIRAGSNQPQHF. Variable domain in full (rest from reference TRBV19 and TRBJ1-5): DGGITQSPKYLFRKEGQNVTLSCEQNLNHDAMYWYRQDPGQGLRLIYYSQIVNDFQKGDIAEGYSVSREKKESFPLTVTSAQKNPTAFYLCASSIRAGSNQPQHFGDGTRLSIL.

This chain links TRBV29-1 with TRBJ2-1, with 7 nucleotides matching TRBD2. CDR3 length: 14 amino acids. Germline lookup yields CDR1 SQVTM and CDR2 ANQGSEA. With V trimmed by 7 bases and J by 12 bases, 18 bases remained unmatched. The CDR3 sequence is CSGAGTTSFGVQFF. The CDR3 region has the DNA TGCAGCGGGGCCGGGACTACCTCCTTCGGGGTGCAGTTCTTC.

The chain carries TRBV3-1 (or the pseudogene TRBV3-2) and TRBJ2-7; D gene unclear. From germline, CDR1 is LGHDT and CDR2 YNNKEL (reference sequence). CDR3 length equals 15 residues. V gave up 0 bases and J gave up 0 bases, with 9 bases separating them. The CDR3 DNA sequence: TGTGCCAGCAGCCAAGATCTGGCATCCTCCTACGAGCAGTACTTC. Encoded protein: CASSQDLASSYEQYF.